The clone carrying this T cell receptor (beta chain) was detected only a few times. This record comes from a study of T-cell memory formation after mild COVID-19. Deletions cut 2 bases from V and 2 bases from J, with 12 bases between. CDR3 length equals 14 residues. Per the germline V gene, CDR1 is DFQATT and CDR2 is SNEGSKA (reference sequence). A single record per CDR3 protein comes from TCRdb applying MiXCR to the 5' RACE reads. This table has a few hundred thousand distinct CDR3 sequences, less than 25% appearing once. The TCR comes from an adult woman who had mild COVID-19 (a few samples of this study predate the infection). Cell type and time point are not known. Material: PBMCs or a T cell subset sorted from them (not recorded which). V and J are TRBV20-1 and TRBJ1-2; a weak D match, TRBD1 (5 bases). DNA of the CDR3: TGCAGTGCTAGACCCGCGGAGGGGAACTATGGCTACACCTTC. As protein: CSARPAEGNYGYTF.